The 27 T cell receptor beta chains below were found in one sample sequenced in a study of T-cell reconstitution after alpha-beta-depleted transplantation in children. Researchers prepared the TCRbeta library using unique molecular identifiers, the study reports. TCRdb recomputed calls from the PCR reads with MiXCR, one row per CDR3 protein. The repertoire includes approximately 47,000 distinct CDR3 sequences, roughly half of them detected once, and approximately 38% sits in the top ten. This material consisted of peripheral blood, taken before TCRalphabeta/CD19-depleted stem cell transplant. These receptors came from a boy younger than two with SCID, due to receive a stem cell transplant.

The chain combines TRBV6-1 with TRBJ2-7, with TRBD2 matching over 13 bases. V lost 5 bases to trimming and J lost 3 bases; unmatched junction nucleotides: 7. The germline V gene encodes CDR1 MNHNS and CDR2 SASEGT. The CDR3 is 16 amino acids. This CDR3 reads CASSNGLAGALYEQYF. DNA for the CDR3: TGTGCCAGCAGTAATGGACTAGCGGGGGCTCTCTACGAGCAGTACTTC.

The rearrangement uses TRBV7-2 and TRBJ1-1; no clear D. The CDR3 runs 13 residues. Germline lookup yields CDR1 SGHTA and CDR2 FQGNSA. Trimming shortened V by 0 bases and J by 7 bases, and 9 bases separated the two germline ends. CDR3 residues: CASSLAIDFEAFF. As DNA, the CDR3 is TGTGCCAGCAGCTTAGCGATAGACTTTGAAGCTTTCTTT.

The V gene is TRBV6-1, the J gene TRBJ1-1, with 8 bases that match TRBD1. V was clipped by 5 bases and J by 11 bases; unmatched bases: 16. The germline V gene encodes CDR1 MNHNS and CDR2 SASEGT. CDR3 length: 15 residues. The CDR3 spells CASSLGLNRGGKAFF. The CDR3 nucleotides are TGTGCCAGCAGTCTGGGCCTAAACAGGGGGGGGAAGGCTTTCTTT.

The genes are TRBV27 and TRBJ2-3, with 15 nucleotides matching TRBD2. The CDR3 runs 17 residues. Germline-derived CDR1 and CDR2 are MNHEY and SMNVEV (reference sequence). With 6 bases clipped from V and 2 bases from J, the junction kept 6 bases outside the gene matches. CDR3 sequence: CASSSWTSGGATDTQYF. The CDR3 DNA follows: TGTGCCAGCAGCTCCTGGACTAGCGGGGGGGCCACAGATACGCAGTATTTT.

This chain uses TRBV20-1 with TRBJ2-7; 9 bases match TRBD1. Per germline, CDR1 DFQATT and CDR2 SNEGSKA (reference sequence). This CDR3 spans 16 amino acids. V shed 8 bases and J 1 base; nucleotides not matched to a gene: 15. CDR3 residues: CSPSHVQGQGSYEQYF. The CDR3 region has the DNA TGCAGTCCCTCACACGTCCAGGGACAGGGTTCCTACGAGCAGTACTTC.

The chain has TRBV12-3 or TRBV12-4 and TRBJ2-1; 11 nucleotides align to TRBD2. The CDR3 totals 16 residues. The ends lost 2 bases at V and 8 bases at J; junction bases unmatched: 8. The CDR3 sequence: CASSLRPGLAVDEQFF. In DNA form, the CDR3 reads TGTGCCAGCAGTTTACGCCCGGGACTAGCGGTAGATGAGCAGTTCTTC.

This chain joins TRBV12-3 or TRBV12-4 and TRBJ2-5, with 8 bases lining up with TRBD2. Trimming at V came to 5 bases and at J to 1 base, leaving 3 bases not matched to a gene. The CDR3 length is 14 residues. The CDR3 bases are TGTGCCAGCAGTCAAGCGGGGGTCCAAGAGACCCAGTACTTC. This translates into CASSQAGVQETQYF.

The V call is TRBV9, the J call TRBJ2-1; the match to TRBD2 covers 8 bases. V dropped 0 bases and J dropped 4; count of bases not matched to a gene: 6. The CDR3 has 16 residues. CDR1 and CDR2 (germline): SGDLS, YYNGEE. CDR3 amino acids: CASSVASSGVYNEQFF. CDR3 in DNA: TGTGCCAGCAGCGTAGCAAGTAGCGGGGTGTACAATGAGCAGTTCTTC.

This clonotype has a count of ten or more. The CDR3: CASSLEVLYNEQFF. The CDR3 DNA follows: TGCGCCAGCAGCTTGGAGGTCCTTTACAATGAGCAGTTCTTC. The chain employs TRBV5-1 and TRBJ2-1; D is uncertain. V lost 0 bases, J lost 4 bases, and 8 bases lay in between. The CDR3 length is 14 residues. CDR1 and CDR2 (germline): SGHRS, YFSETQ.

This clonotype was recorded at least ten times. This rearrangement joins TRBV12-3 or TRBV12-4 to TRBJ2-2; D ambiguous. The length of the CDR3 is 16 residues. The V gene lost 5 bases and the J gene lost 0 bases, with 13 bases spanning the gap. DNA of the CDR3: TGTGCCAGCAGTGGCCTATCGACCCCGAACACCGGGGAGCTGTTTTTT. Its protein is CASSGLSTPNTGELFF.

This rearrangement joins TRBV19 to TRBJ1-3; tentative D call: TRBD1 (5 bases). Germline V gene data show CDR1 as LNHDA and CDR2 as SQIVND (reference sequence). V dropped 7 bases and J dropped 15 bases, with 16 bases sitting between them. This CDR3 is 11 amino acids long. The CDR3 nucleotides read TGTGCCAGTACCGACTGGGACCGGGCATATTTT. Translated, it gives CASTDWDRAYF. Variable domain in full (rest from reference TRBV19 and TRBJ1-3): DGGITQSPKYLFRKEGQNVTLSCEQNLNHDAMYWYRQDPGQGLRLIYYSQIVNDFQKGDIAEGYSVSREKKESFPLTVTSAQKNPTAFYLCASTDWDRAYFGEGSWLTVV.

The rearrangement links TRBV7-9 to TRBJ2-7, with D possibly TRBD2 on 5 matching bases. The CDR3 loop spans 13 amino acids. The V end was cut by 4 bases, the J end by 3 bases, with 10 bases between. The germline CDR1 and CDR2 sequences are SEHNR and FQNEAQ (reference sequence). The CDR3: CASSSEGVYEQYF. The CDR3 DNA is TGTGCCAGCAGCTCCGAGGGAGTCTACGAGCAGTACTTC. The entire variable domain, with the rest obtained from reference TRBV7-9 and TRBJ2-7, is as follows: DTGVSQNPRHKITKRGQNVTFRCDPISEHNRLYWYRQTLGQGPEFLTYFQNEAQLEKSRLLSDRFSAERPKGSFSTLEIQRTEQGDSAMYLCASSSEGVYEQYFGPGTRLTVT.

This clonotype appeared a few times. The chain carries TRBV5-5 and TRBJ2-1; 8 bases line up with TRBD2. The CDR3 runs 15 residues. Germline V gene data show CDR1 as SGHKS and CDR2 as YYEKEE (reference sequence). V dropped 0 bases and J dropped 7; count of bases not matched to a gene: 6. The CDR3 DNA reads TGTGCCAGCAGCTTGGAGGGACTAGGAGTAAATGAGCAGTTCTTC. Its protein product is CASSLEGLGVNEQFF.

This clonotype has just a few counts. CDR3 nucleotide sequence: TGTGCCAGCAGCCAAGACAGGGTCGAGGGCTATGGCTACACCTTC. Translation gives CASSQDRVEGYGYTF. The V call is TRBV4-2, the J call TRBJ1-2; D is possibly TRBD1 (5 bases). The CDR3 length is 15 residues. The V end lost 0 bases, the J end lost 4 bases, and 12 bases lay between the germline ends. Germline V lookup: CDR1 LGHNA, CDR2 YNFKEQ.

The chain links TRBV6-4 to TRBJ1-4, with 8 nucleotides matching TRBD1. J was trimmed by 7 bases and V by 3 bases; bases with no gene match: 4. This CDR3 has 14 residues. Germline V gene lookup returns CDR1 MRHNA and CDR2 SNTAGT. Here the CDR3 DNA reads TGTGCCAGCAGTGAAGGGACAGGAACTGAAAAACTGTTTTTT. Amino acids: CASSEGTGTEKLFF.

There are a few counts of this clonotype. The chain joins TRBV5-4 to TRBJ2-1; D is unresolved. Germline lookup yields CDR1 SGHNT and CDR2 YYREEE (reference sequence). The CDR3 spans 11 residues. V was clipped by 2 bases and J by 8 bases, with 5 bases between them. The CDR3 DNA sequence: TGTGCCAGCAGCTTATGGGATGAGCAGTTCTTC. Translation: CASSLWDEQFF.

V is TRBV7-2 and J is TRBJ2-3; 7 bases line up with TRBD2. Germline V gene lookup returns CDR1 SGHTA and CDR2 FQGNSA. J gave up 2 bases and V 5 bases, and 4 bases lay outside the gene matches. CDR3 length equals 14 residues. In DNA, the CDR3 is TGTGCCAGCAGCAGGGGAGGGCCCACAGATACGCAGTATTTT. Its protein product is CASSRGGPTDTQYF.

This sequence joins TRBV5-1 and TRBJ2-2; TRBD2 might be the D (5 bases). V was trimmed by 4 bases and J by 7 bases, leaving 17 bases between them. The CDR3 extends over 15 amino acids. Germline CDR1 is SGHRS and CDR2 is YFSETQ. The CDR3 bases are TGCGCCAGCAGCATATCAGCGGAACCACGCGGGGAGCTGTTTTTT. Protein: CASSISAEPRGELFF.

This chain uses TRBV20-1 with TRBJ2-7; no firm D call. Looked up from germline, CDR1 is DFQATT and CDR2 is SNEGSKA (reference sequence). V lost 1 base, J lost 2 bases, and 6 bases lay in between. This CDR3 has 12 amino acids. In nucleotides, the CDR3 is TGCAGTGCTAGAGGCCCAGCCTACGAGCAGTACTTC. This gives the protein CSARGPAYEQYF.

The genes are TRBV7-2 and TRBJ2-3; D gene unclear. The CDR3 extends over 10 amino acids. The ends were cut back, 1 base at V and 10 bases at J, with 3 bases in the middle. Germline V gene lookup returns CDR1 SGHTA and CDR2 FQGNSA. CDR3 loop: CASSLGAQYF. CDR3 nucleotide sequence: TGTGCCAGCAGCTTAGGCGCGCAGTATTTT.

This clonotype showed up just a few times. This chain uses TRBV4-2 with TRBJ2-6, with D perhaps TRBD1 (6 bases). The ends were cut back, 0 bases at V and 1 base at J, with 10 bases in the middle. Germline V gene sequence: CDR1 LGHNA, CDR2 YNFKEQ. The CDR3 loop spans 17 amino acids. CDR3 sequence (DNA): TGTGCCAGCAGCCAAGATGAAGGGGGTTCTGGGGCCAACGTCCTGACTTTC. As protein: CASSQDEGGSGANVLTF.

The rearrangement uses TRBV15 and TRBJ1-2, with D unresolved. The CDR3 runs 15 residues. V was clipped by 1 base and J by 3 bases, with 12 bases between them. Germline V lookup: CDR1 LNHNV, CDR2 YYDKDF (reference sequence). CDR3: CATSRVRADYYGYTF. CDR3 in DNA: TGTGCCACCAGCAGAGTGAGGGCCGATTACTATGGCTACACCTTC. The whole variable domain, remainder taken from reference TRBV15 and TRBJ1-2, is DAMVIQNPRYQVTQFGKPVTLSCSQTLNHNVMYWYQQKSSQAPKLLFHYYDKDFNNEADTPDNFQSRRPNTSFCFLDIRSPGLGDTAMYLCATSRVRADYYGYTFGSGTRLTVV.

The chain uses TRBV29-1 and TRBJ2-1, with D possibly matching TRBD2 (6 bases). Trimming removed 2 bases from V and 8 bases from J, with 22 bases in between. Per germline, CDR1 SQVTM and CDR2 ANQGSEA. The CDR3 loop spans 16 amino acids. CDR3 loop: CSVEWRGAFYNDEQFF. In DNA, the CDR3 is TGCAGCGTTGAATGGAGGGGCGCCTTCTATAATGATGAGCAGTTCTTC.

The chain carries TRBV3-1 and TRBJ2-7; a possible D gene is TRBD2 (5 bases). Trimming took 5 bases from V and 1 from J, leaving 18 bases between them. The CDR3 has 16 residues. Germline lookup yields CDR1 LGHDT and CDR2 YNNKEL (reference sequence). The CDR3 nucleotides read TGTGCCAGCAGCTCCCGTGGGAGCGGTCCGTCCTACGAGCAGTACTTC. Translation gives CASSSRGSGPSYEQYF.

This clonotype was picked up many times. This chain uses TRBV12-3 or TRBV12-4 with TRBJ2-7; 8 positions agree with TRBD2. The V gene end was trimmed by 5 bases and the J gene end by 2 bases; junction bases not matched to a gene: 8. This CDR3 comprises 15 residues. The CDR3 is CASSPTSGGTYEQYF. The CDR3 DNA follows: TGTGCCAGCAGTCCAACTAGCGGCGGTACCTACGAGCAGTACTTC.

This clonotype was seen a few times. The chain links TRBV4-1 to TRBJ2-1; 8 bases align to TRBD2. The CDR3 is 14 residues long. Germline V lookup: CDR1 MGHRA, CDR2 YSYEKL. After removal of 1 base from V and 6 bases from J, the junction contained 2 bases not matched to a gene. The CDR3: CASSQVAGFNEQFF. In DNA, the CDR3 is TGCGCCAGCAGCCAAGTAGCGGGGTTCAATGAGCAGTTCTTC.

This clonotype appeared a few times. The CDR3 sequence is CASSSTATGELFF. As DNA, the CDR3 is TGTGCCAGCAGCTCGACTGCGACCGGGGAGCTGTTTTTT. The rearrangement joins TRBV7-6 to TRBJ2-2; D unclear. Germline V gene sequence: CDR1 SGHVS, CDR2 FNYEAQ. V was clipped by 4 bases and J by 5 bases, with 8 bases between them. CDR3 size: 13 residues.